Reported below is one TCR beta chain. Its antigen remains unknown. Use of 60 Vbeta and 13 Jbeta primers characterized the PCR. Using immunoSEQ multiplex PCR, the repertoire was profiled, and TCRdb retains in-frame clones only, with some absent. The table shows around 100,000 clones, with around 60% occurring only once. The sample comes from a study of cytomegalovirus exposure and HLA in healthy donors. Whole-study findings and limits: After further analysis at a later stage, 16,951 TCR beta sequences were associated with HLA alleles at 0.05 false discovery rate.

Sequenced input: PBMCs. The clonotype was recovered from a man younger than 40 in good health and CMV-seropositive.

Here the CDR3 reads CASSLRVDSSYEQYF. The CDR3 nucleotides read TGTGCCAGCAGCTTAAGGGTTGACAGCTCCTACGAGCAGTACTTC. V gene TRBV7-8 combines with J gene TRBJ2-7; the D gene is possibly TRBD1 (5 bases). The germline gives CDR1 SGHVS, CDR2 FQNEAQ. This CDR3 is 15 amino acids long. Trimming removed 2 bases at V and 0 bases at J, with 11 bases between.